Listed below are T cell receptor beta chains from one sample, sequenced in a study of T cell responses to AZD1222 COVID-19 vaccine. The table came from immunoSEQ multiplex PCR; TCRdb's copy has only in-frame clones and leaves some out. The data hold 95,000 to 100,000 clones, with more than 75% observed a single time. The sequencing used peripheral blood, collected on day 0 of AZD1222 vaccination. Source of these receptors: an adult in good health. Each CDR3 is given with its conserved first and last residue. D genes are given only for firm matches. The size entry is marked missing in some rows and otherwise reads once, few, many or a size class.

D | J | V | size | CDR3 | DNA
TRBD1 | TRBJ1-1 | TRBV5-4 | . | CASSLAGTVTNTEAFF | TGTGCCAGCAGCTTGGCCGGGACAGTTACAAACACTGAAGCTTTCTTT
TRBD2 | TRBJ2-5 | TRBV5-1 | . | CASNGLASETQYF | TGCGCCAGCAACGGACTAGCCTCAGAGACCCAGTACTTC
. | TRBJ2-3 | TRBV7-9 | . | CASSLNPTAGDTQYF | TGTGCCAGCAGCCTCAACCCCACCGCAGGGGATACGCAGTATTTT
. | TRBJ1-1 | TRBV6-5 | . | CASSFRGATEAFF | TGTGCCAGCAGTTTCCGGGGTGCCACTGAAGCTTTCTTT
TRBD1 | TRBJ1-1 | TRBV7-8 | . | CASSPSTGRLSEAFF | TGTGCCAGCAGTCCATCGACAGGGCGTTTATCTGAAGCTTTCTTT
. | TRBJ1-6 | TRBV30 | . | CAGVQGIGSPLHF | TGTGCCGGGGTCCAGGGTATCGGGTCACCCCTCCACTTT
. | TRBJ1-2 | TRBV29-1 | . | CSVEEGSYGYTF | TGCAGCGTTGAAGAGGGCAGCTATGGCTACACCTTC
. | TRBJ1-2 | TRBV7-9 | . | CASSLGSGNGGYTF | TGTGCCAGCAGCTTAGGCTCAGGGAATGGTGGCTACACCTTC
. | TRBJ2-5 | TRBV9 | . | CASSVAGSRETQYF | TGTGCCAGCAGCGTAGCGGGTAGCAGGGAGACCCAGTACTTC
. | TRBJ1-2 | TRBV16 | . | CASSPVDRLGDGGYTF | TGTGCCAGCAGCCCCGTGGACAGATTGGGTGATGGAGGCTACACCTTC
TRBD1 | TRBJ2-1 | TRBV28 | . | CASSLTGQGTYNEQFF | TGTGCCAGCAGTCTCACTGGACAGGGAACCTACAATGAGCAGTTCTTC
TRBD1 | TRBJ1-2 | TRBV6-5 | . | CASNNDRARGYTF | TGTGCCAGCAACAATGACAGGGCCCGGGGCTACACCTTC
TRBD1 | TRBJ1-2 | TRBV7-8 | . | CASSYDREGYTF | TGTGCCAGCAGCTACGACAGGGAGGGCTACACCTTC
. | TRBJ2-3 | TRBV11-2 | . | CASSARTDTQYF | TGTGCCAGCAGCGCCCGCACAGATACGCAGTATTTT
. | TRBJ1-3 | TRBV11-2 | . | CASSTGFFSGNTIYF | TGTGCCAGCAGTACAGGGTTCTTCTCTGGAAACACCATATATTTT
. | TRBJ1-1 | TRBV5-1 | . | CASSFLGQKNTEAFF | TGCGCCAGCAGCTTCTTAGGACAGAAGAACACTGAAGCTTTCTTT
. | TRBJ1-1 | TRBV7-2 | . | CASSLDRLNTEAFF | TGTGCCAGCAGCTTAGACCGACTCAACACTGAAGCTTTCTTT
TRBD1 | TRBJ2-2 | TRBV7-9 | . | CASSLGDRGTTGELFF | TGTGCCAGCAGCTTAGGGGACAGGGGGACCACCGGGGAGCTGTTTTTT
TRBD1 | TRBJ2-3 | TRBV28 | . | CASSPGQDPDTQYF | TGTGCCAGCAGTCCCGGACAGGATCCAGATACGCAGTATTTT
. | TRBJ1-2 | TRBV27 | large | CASSLGGVGYTF | TGTGCCAGCAGTTTAGGAGGGGTAGGCTACACCTTC
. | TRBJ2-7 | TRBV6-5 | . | CASWGGDTSYEQYF | TGTGCCAGCTGGGGAGGGGACACCTCCTACGAGCAGTACTTC
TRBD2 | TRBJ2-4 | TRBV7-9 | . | CASSLVYPGGLAKNIQYF | TGTGCCAGCAGCTTAGTCTATCCGGGGGGGTTAGCCAAAAACATTCAGTACTTC
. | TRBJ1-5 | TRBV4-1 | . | CASSQELADLNQPQHF | TGCGCCAGCAGCCAAGAGTTGGCGGACCTCAATCAGCCCCAGCATTTT
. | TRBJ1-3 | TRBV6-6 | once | CASRKGDSGNTIYF | TGTGCCAGCAGGAAAGGGGATTCTGGAAACACCATATATTTT
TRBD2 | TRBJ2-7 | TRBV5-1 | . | CASSRFGGSSYEQYF | TGCGCCAGCAGCCGATTCGGCGGGAGTTCTTACGAGCAGTACTTC
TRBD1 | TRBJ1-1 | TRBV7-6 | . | CASSFGQGLNTEAFF | TGTGCCAGCAGCTTCGGACAGGGGTTGAACACTGAAGCTTTCTTT
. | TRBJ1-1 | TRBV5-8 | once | CASSLVMVVEAFF | TGTGCCAGCAGCTTGGTGATGGTAGTGGAAGCTTTCTTT
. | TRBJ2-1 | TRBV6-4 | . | CASSDSARASYNEQFF | TGTGCCAGCAGTGACTCAGCCCGCGCGTCCTACAATGAGCAGTTCTTC
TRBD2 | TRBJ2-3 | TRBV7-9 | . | CASSPPPGLAERTDTQYF | TGTGCCAGCAGCCCTCCCCCGGGACTAGCAGAGCGTACAGATACGCAGTATTTT
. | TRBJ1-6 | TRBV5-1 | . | CASSLWQPGKGSSPLHF | TGCGCCAGCAGCTTGTGGCAGCCGGGGAAGGGAAGCTCACCCCTCCACTTT
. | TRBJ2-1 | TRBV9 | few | CASSVPRSGTNNEQFF | TGTGCCAGCAGCGTTCCAAGGAGCGGGACAAACAATGAGCAGTTCTTC
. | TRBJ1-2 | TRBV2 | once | CASSNPPGVSGYTF | TGTGCCAGCAGTAATCCACCAGGGGTCTCTGGCTACACCTTC
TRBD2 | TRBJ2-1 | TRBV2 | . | CASLRTSGRNEQFF | TGTGCCTCACTGAGGACTAGCGGGAGGAATGAGCAGTTCTTC
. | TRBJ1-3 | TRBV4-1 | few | CASSQGISGNTIYF | TGCGCCAGCAGCCAAGGGATCTCTGGAAACACCATATATTTT
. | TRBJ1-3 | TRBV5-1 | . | CASSLGDGSGNTIYF | TGCGCCAGCAGCTTGGGGGACGGTTCTGGAAACACCATATATTTT
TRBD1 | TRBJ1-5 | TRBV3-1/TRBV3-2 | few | CASSPTTGIRSNQPQHF | TGTGCCAGCAGCCCAACGACAGGGATCCGCAGCAATCAGCCCCAGCATTTT
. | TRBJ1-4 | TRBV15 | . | CATSGRQPTNEKLFF | TGTGCCACCAGCGGACGACAGCCAACTAATGAAAAACTGTTTTTT
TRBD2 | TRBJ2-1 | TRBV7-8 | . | CASSPRTSGRLRDEQFF | TGTGCCAGCAGCCCCAGGACTAGCGGGAGACTTAGGGATGAGCAGTTCTTC
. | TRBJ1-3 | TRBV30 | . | CAAPFSGNTIYF | TGTGCCGCACCGTTCTCTGGAAACACCATATATTTT